A single sample is the source of the 18 T cell receptor beta chains below, sequenced in a study. From the 5' RACE reads, TCRdb called clonotypes with MiXCR, one entry per CDR3 protein. The sample lists 52,000 or so distinct CDR3 sequences; under 25% were seen once. Treg sorting used a CD4+CD25+CD127-/low gate. Sequenced sample: tumor-infiltrating Tregs sorted from the breast tumor. The receptors were gathered from a female donor with breast cancer.

This sequence joins TRBV29-1 and TRBJ1-2; TRBD1 agrees at 7 bases. After removal of 6 bases from V and 4 bases from J, the junction contained 5 bases not matched to a gene. Germline CDR1 and CDR2: SQVTM and ANQGSEA. This CDR3 has 12 amino acids. CDR3 sequence reads: CSVDTGVYGYTF. The DNA for the CDR3 is TGCAGCGTCGATACAGGGGTCTATGGCTACACCTTC.

For the CDR3, the DNA is TGTGCCAGCAGGGGGACAGGGGCTGGGACCCAGTACTTC. This sequence encodes CASRGTGAGTQYF. The chain combines TRBV6-5 with TRBJ2-5, with TRBD1 matching over 10 bases. Germline loops: CDR1 MNHEY, CDR2 SVGAGI. Trimming took 6 bases from V and 7 from J; bases not matched to a gene: 5. The CDR3 loop spans 13 amino acids.

This clonotype has only one observation. A much more abundant neighbour one base away suggests this may be a read error. The V gene is TRBV20-1, the J gene TRBJ2-1, with 10 positions matching TRBD1. This CDR3 has 16 amino acids. V trimming: 6 bases; J trimming: 8 bases; junction bases outside the gene matches: 16. Germline V gene lookup returns CDR1 DFQATT and CDR2 SNEGSKA (reference sequence). CDR3 nucleotide sequence: TGCAGTGCGGGGACAGGGGCTTCGGGGGAATACGATGAGCAGTTCTTC. It specifies CSAGTGASGEYDEQFF.

In this sample, this clonotype turned up many times. The rearrangement links TRBV12-3 or TRBV12-4 to TRBJ2-3; D gene ambiguous. V was trimmed by 3 bases and J by 0 bases, leaving 7 bases between them. The CDR3 runs to 14 residues. In nucleotides, the CDR3 is TGTGCCAGCAGTTTGGGCGGAAGCACAGATACGCAGTATTTT. Its protein is CASSLGGSTDTQYF.

This clonotype was detected only once. One base away lies a much larger clone, so this may be a sequencing read error. The chain is built from TRBV20-1 and TRBJ2-1; 11 nucleotides line up with TRBD2. The CDR3 is 13 residues long. Germline loops: CDR1 DFQATT, CDR2 SNEGSKA (reference sequence). The V gene end was trimmed by 5 bases and the J gene end by 9 bases; junction bases not matched to a gene: 6. CDR3 amino acids: CSALAGGNSEQFF. CDR3 nucleotide sequence: TGCAGTGCTTTAGCGGGAGGGAACAGTGAGCAGTTCTTC.

At least ten counts were recorded for this clonotype. The rearrangement joins TRBV20-1 to TRBJ1-3; TRBD1 might be the D (5 bases). The CDR3 runs to 15 residues. Germline CDR1 and CDR2: DFQATT and SNEGSKA (reference sequence). V was clipped by 0 bases and J by 3 bases, with 12 bases between them. CDR3 region: CSARDKARDGNTIYF. In nucleotides, the CDR3 is TGCAGTGCTAGAGATAAGGCCAGGGATGGAAACACCATATATTTT.

The sample holds a few counts of this clonotype. The chain carries TRBV6-5 and TRBJ1-4, with D maybe TRBD1 (5 bases). This CDR3 is built from 15 residues. The germline V and J ends were trimmed by 6 bases and 0 bases, with 11 bases remaining between them. Germline V lookup: CDR1 MNHEY, CDR2 SVGAGI. CDR3 sequence (DNA): TGTGCCAGCAGCCCCGGGGGGGCAACTAATGAAAAACTGTTTTTT. Its protein is CASSPGGATNEKLFF.

The genes are TRBV12-3 or TRBV12-4 and TRBJ1-1, with D possibly TRBD1 on 5 matching bases. The V end was cut by 5 bases, the J end by 4 bases, with 14 bases between. The CDR3 sequence is 14 residues long. The CDR3 bases are TGTGCCAGCAGTCATGACAAAAGGGGCACTGAAGCTTTCTTT. This encodes CASSHDKRGTEAFF.

This clonotype has just a few counts. The rearrangement links TRBV20-1 to TRBJ2-7; D is unresolved. Trimming pared 0 bases from V and 6 bases from J, leaving 12 bases between. The CDR3 length is 13 residues. Germline V gene lookup returns CDR1 DFQATT and CDR2 SNEGSKA (reference sequence). This CDR3 is CSARDLSYPEQYF. The CDR3, as DNA: TGCAGTGCTAGAGATTTGAGCTACCCCGAGCAGTACTTC.

Many counts were recorded for this clonotype. The chain has TRBV11-1 and TRBJ2-3; D gene ambiguous. V was pared by 8 bases and J by 1 base, with 10 bases between. Germline V gene sequence: CDR1 SGHAT, CDR2 FQDESV (reference sequence). CDR3 length equals 13 residues. The CDR3 loop is CASAADRTDTQYF. DNA for the CDR3: TGTGCCAGCGCGGCCGACCGCACAGATACGCAGTATTTT.

To note about this clonotype: This sequence may be a read error, since a much larger clone differs from it by one base. A read error is likely, as this CDR3 ends without the conserved phenylalanine or tryptophan. This chain uses TRBV5-1 with TRBJ2-1, with 7 bases fitting TRBD1. CDR3 length equals 13 residues. Trimming at V came to 3 bases and at J to 4 bases, leaving 1 base not matched to a gene. CDR1 and CDR2 from the germline V gene are SGHRS and YFSETQ. CDR3 nucleotides: TGCGCCAGCAGCTCACAGGGGTACAATGAGCAGTTCCTC. Translating gives CASSSQGYNEQFL.

This clonotype was detected many times. The V and J genes are TRBV7-9 and TRBJ2-7; TRBD1 is a possible D gene (6 bases). Per germline, CDR1 SEHNR and CDR2 FQNEAQ (reference sequence). V lost 4 bases and J lost 2, with 12 bases in between. The CDR3 is made up of 14 amino acids. The CDR3 DNA is TGTGCCAGCAGCTCCCGGACAGCAACCTACGAGCAGTACTTC. Its protein is CASSSRTATYEQYF.

The chain has TRBV3-1 and TRBJ2-2, with unresolved D. Germline CDR1 is LGHDT and CDR2 is YNNKEL (reference sequence). The V end lost 1 base, the J end lost 4 bases, and 13 bases lay between the germline ends. The CDR3 covers 16 residues. The DNA for the CDR3 is TGTGCCAGCAGCCAAGTAGTGGGTTCAATCACCGGGGAGCTGTTTTTT. As protein: CASSQVVGSITGELFF.

This clonotype has only a few counts. This chain's CDR3 is CASSPWTSGGDHNEQFF. The DNA for the CDR3 is TGTGCCAGCAGTCCCTGGACTAGCGGGGGGGATCACAATGAGCAGTTCTTC. The genes are TRBV27 and TRBJ2-1, with 15 nucleotides matching TRBD2. Germline values: CDR1 MNHEY, CDR2 SMNVEV (reference sequence). The CDR3 length is 17 residues. V shed 5 bases and J 5 bases; nucleotides not matched to a gene: 7.

The sample holds a few counts of this clonotype. The rearrangement uses TRBV18 and TRBJ2-5, with D uncertain. V was clipped by 0 bases and J by 1 base, with 6 bases between them. CDR3 size: 14 residues. The V gene's germline CDR1 is KGHSH and CDR2 LQKENI. The DNA of the CDR3 is TGTGCCAGCTCACCACCGAACTCCCAAGAGACCCAGTACTTC. It codes for CASSPPNSQETQYF.

The V gene is TRBV5-1, the J gene TRBJ1-2; possibly TRBD1 for D (6 bases). Trimming shortened V by 1 base and J by 3 bases, and 7 bases separated the two germline ends. Germline lookup yields CDR1 SGHRS and CDR2 YFSETQ. This CDR3 region has 13 residues. This CDR3 reads CASSLWTDYGYTF. The CDR3 DNA reads as TGCGCCAGCAGCTTGTGGACAGACTATGGCTACACCTTC.

This clonotype has only one observation. With a much larger clone just one base away, this may be a read error. J is TRBJ2-6 and V is TRBV7-3; the D gene is possibly TRBD1 (5 bases). Germline V gene sequence: CDR1 SGHTA, CDR2 FQGTGA. The CDR3 length is 16 residues. The chain's CDR3 is CASSLIGSTGANVPTF. CDR3 coding DNA: TGTGCCAGCAGCTTAATAGGGTCTACTGGGGCCAACGTCCCGACTTTC.

The chain is built from TRBV7-3 and TRBJ2-1, with 7 positions matching TRBD1. There are 14 residues in the CDR3. Looked up from germline, CDR1 is SGHTA and CDR2 is FQGTGA. Trimming at V came to 5 bases and at J to 5 bases, leaving 6 bases not matched to a gene. The CDR3, as DNA: TGTGCCAGCAGCCCGGGACAGCTGAACAATGAGCAGTTCTTC. It is translated as CASSPGQLNNEQFF.